This T cell receptor beta chain was sequenced during a study of T cell repertoires in aging, cancer and after chemotherapy. As for the study in general: Paired samples before and after chemotherapy came from glioblastoma patients receiving temozolomide-based therapy. About 10 million TCR reads made up the full dataset. Findings and caveats of the study: In healthy donors, age-related TCR diversity loss mainly reflected lost richness.

Peripheral blood genomic DNA, not sorted cells or RNA, was the template. Multiplex touch-down PCR with TRB-A/B primers amplified rearranged V-D-J TRB sequences. MiXCR was run by TCRdb on the multiplex PCR reads, yielding one entry per CDR3 protein. Among 550 to 650 distinct CDR3 sequences listed, about 83% were seen once. CDR1 and CDR2 (germline): MNHNS, SASEGT. V lost 6 bases to trimming and J lost 5 bases, with 16 bases between them. The CDR3 has 14 amino acids. Points on this clonotype: Its cognate antigen is unknown.

The chain combines TRBV6-1 with TRBJ1-1, with D possibly matching TRBD1 (6 bases). The sample taken for sequencing was blood. This TCR was sampled from a human donor with a solid tumor. CDR3 protein: CASSPGGGLTEAFF. The CDR3, as DNA: TGTGCCAGCAGCCCCGGGGGGGGGCTAACTGAAGCTTTCTTT.